Given below is one T cell receptor (beta chain) in context. The data stem from a study of blood T cell repertoires in COVID-19. Whole-study context: Some COVID-19 samples were acute and others convalescent; all came from the United States, Italy and Spain.

Authors' analysis steps: By means of reference gene primer amplification, nucleated cell counts were estimated. Sequencing used immunoSEQ multiplex PCR; TCRdb keeps in-frame clones, though not all of them. V, J and clone size were drawn from that table, and D and trimming were deduced from the DNA. The sample records roughly 160,000 clones, about 85% being singletons. This CDR3 has 11 residues. The germline CDR1 and CDR2 sequences are SNHLY and FYNNEI. V gave up 6 bases and J gave up 9 bases, with 9 bases separating them. While infection was still active, Seattle patients were enrolled and then followed longitudinally.

Sequencing was carried out using peripheral blood. The TCR sequence derives from a woman aged 45-65 years with COVID-19, enrolled during active disease. The chain couples TRBV2 to TRBJ2-4; D is perhaps TRBD2 (5 bases). The CDR3 sequence is CASRERIIQYF. CDR3 nucleotides: TGTGCCAGCAGGGAGCGGATCATTCAGTACTTC.